Listed here are 32 T cell receptor beta chains from one sample, sequenced in a study of cytomegalovirus exposure and HLA in healthy donors. Data came from immunoSEQ multiplex PCR; TCRdb stores just in-frame clones and leaves some out. The data show 250,000 to 350,000 clones, roughly 88% seen once. The sample consisted of PBMCs. These receptors originate from a woman aged 18-29 years in good health and CMV-seronegative.

This chain uses TRBV7-8 with TRBJ2-3; 7 nucleotides match TRBD2. The CDR3 sequence is 20 residues long. Losses at the gene ends were 1 base for V and 7 bases for J; bases not matched to a gene: 23. Germline V gene sequence: CDR1 SGHVS, CDR2 FQNEAQ. Here the CDR3 reads CASSLGILEAGPRKSHTQYF. CDR3 in DNA: TGTGCCAGCAGCTTAGGGATCCTTGAAGCGGGACCTAGGAAAAGTCATACGCAGTATTTT.

The V gene is TRBV2, the J gene TRBJ2-2; 9 bases agree with TRBD2. Trimming took 4 bases from V and 6 from J; bases not matched to a gene: 12. This CDR3 has 17 amino acids. Germline V gene lookup returns CDR1 SNHLY and CDR2 FYNNEI. The CDR3 nucleotides read TGTGCCAGCAGTGCTACTAGCGGGCACGGTATCTCCGGGGAGCTGTTTTTT. Protein sequence: CASSATSGHGISGELFF.

Details on this clone: This specimen includes other DNA sequences encoding the same CDR3. V usage is TRBV28 and J usage is TRBJ2-6; D gene uncertain. Germline CDR1 MDHEN, CDR2 SYDVKM. V was cut by 1 base and J by 1 base, with 5 bases left in between. This CDR3 region has 15 residues. For the CDR3, the DNA is TGTGCCAGCAGTTTATCGGGTTCTGGGGCCAACGTCCTGACTTTC. Residues: CASSLSGSGANVLTF.

This clone was detected a few times. CDR3 coding DNA: TGTGCCAGTAGTCAGGACAGGGAGAATCAGCCCCAGCATTTT. Translated: CASSQDRENQPQHF. The chain joins TRBV19 to TRBJ1-5, with 8 bases identical to TRBD1. Unmatched junction bases numbered 4, after V lost 5 bases and J lost 4 bases. CDR1 and CDR2 from the germline V gene are LNHDA and SQIVND (reference sequence). The CDR3 runs to 14 residues.

The chain recombines TRBV6-1 with TRBJ2-7; D might be TRBD2 (5 bases). The CDR3 has 13 amino acids. The V gene lost 4 bases and the J gene lost 2 bases, with 9 bases spanning the gap. CDR1 and CDR2 (germline): MNHNS, SASEGT. In DNA form, the CDR3 reads TGTGCCAGCAGTGTAGCGAGGACCTACGAGCAGTACTTC. Protein sequence: CASSVARTYEQYF.

The chain has TRBV19 and TRBJ1-1; TRBD1 is a possible D gene (5 bases). This CDR3 has 14 amino acids. The V gene's germline CDR1 is LNHDA and CDR2 SQIVND (reference sequence). The V and J ends lost 5 bases and 0 bases respectively, with 10 bases between them. The DNA for the CDR3 is TGTGCCAGTAGTTCCGGACACCTGAACACTGAAGCTTTCTTT. It encodes CASSSGHLNTEAFF.

The J gene is TRBJ1-2, the V gene TRBV5-4; 8 bases are shared with TRBD1. The CDR3 runs to 12 residues. Trimming cost V 4 bases and J 8 bases; bases outside gene matches: 4. CDR1 is SGHNT, CDR2 YYREEE, per germline (reference sequence). In nucleotides, the CDR3 is TGTGCCAGCAGCCAGGGACAGGCCGGCTACACCTTC. Its protein is CASSQGQAGYTF.

The V call is TRBV6-6, the J call TRBJ1-4, with no clear D. Trimming pared 5 bases from V and 3 bases from J, leaving 16 bases between. The CDR3 extends over 16 amino acids. Germline-derived CDR1 and CDR2 are MNHNY and SVGAGI (reference sequence). CDR3 DNA: TGTGCCAGCAGTAGGACTACCCCTCGGGCTAATGAAAAACTGTTTTTT. This gives the protein CASSRTTPRANEKLFF.

This sequence joins TRBV19 and TRBJ2-3, with D possibly being TRBD2 (5 bases). Deletions cut 3 bases from V and 6 bases from J, with 7 bases between. CDR3 size: 12 residues. In germline, CDR1 is LNHDA, CDR2 SQIVND (reference sequence). The CDR3 is CASSIRGDTQYF. CDR3 DNA sequence: TGTGCCAGTAGTATCCGGGGTGATACGCAGTATTTT.

The V gene is TRBV7-3, the J gene TRBJ2-1; 7 nucleotides align to TRBD1. The CDR3 runs to 15 residues. The V and J ends lost 5 bases and 6 bases, in that order; junction bases with no gene match: 10. Per the germline V gene, CDR1 is SGHTA and CDR2 is FQGTGA. The CDR3 here is CASSQNRGFINEQFF. CDR3 in DNA: TGTGCCAGCAGCCAAAACAGGGGATTTATCAATGAGCAGTTCTTC.

CDR3 sequence (DNA): TGTGCCAGCAGCGCTACCGGGACAGGGAAAGAAAAACTGTTTTTT. It codes for CASSATGTGKEKLFF. The chain uses TRBV7-2 and TRBJ1-4, with 9 bases lining up with TRBD1. The CDR3 totals 15 residues. Germline assignment: CDR1 SGHTA and CDR2 FQGNSA. With V trimmed by 5 bases and J by 8 bases, 9 bases remained unmatched.

The chain has TRBV5-8 and TRBJ1-2; 11 bases are shared with TRBD1. Germline CDR1 SGHTS, CDR2 YDEGEE. V lost 3 bases, J lost 8 bases, and 6 bases stayed unmatched. This CDR3 contains 14 residues. As DNA, the CDR3 is TGTGCCAGCAGCTCTGGACAGGGGGCACGAGGCTACACCTTC. Translation: CASSSGQGARGYTF. Full variable domain (remainder filled in from reference TRBV5-8 and TRBJ1-2): EAGVTQSPTHLIKTRGQQATLRCSPISGHTSVYWYQQALGLGLQFLLWYDEGEERNRGNFPPRFSGRQFPNYSSELNVNALELEDSALYLCASSSGQGARGYTFGSGTRLTVV.

This chain links TRBV9 with TRBJ1-1, with 7 bases fitting TRBD1. V lost 0 bases to trimming and J lost 8 bases; unmatched junction nucleotides: 7. The CDR3 is made up of 14 amino acids. The germline V gene encodes CDR1 SGDLS and CDR2 YYNGEE. The CDR3 region is CASSVESRQGEAFF. CDR3 DNA sequence: TGTGCCAGCAGCGTAGAGTCCCGACAGGGCGAAGCTTTCTTT.

The chain uses TRBV4-1 and TRBJ2-7; TRBD1 aligns across 9 bases. The junction had 18 bases not matched to a gene; V was cut back by 11 bases and J by 7 bases. Germline assignment: CDR1 MGHRA and CDR2 YSYEKL. The CDR3 is 15 residues long. This CDR3 is CADLLGQGSLREQYF. The DNA for the CDR3 is TGCGCCGACCTCCTTGGACAGGGGTCATTGAGGGAGCAGTACTTC.

The J gene is TRBJ1-1, the V gene TRBV5-1; no reliable D call. Germline CDR1 is SGHRS and CDR2 is YFSETQ. V lost 4 bases, J lost 1 base, and 11 bases lay in between. There are 14 residues in the CDR3. The CDR3 DNA reads TGCGCCAGCAGCGGTCGACTGACGAACACTGAAGCTTTCTTT. It translates to CASSGRLTNTEAFF.

The chain couples TRBV18 to TRBJ1-2; no clear D. V lost 3 bases, J lost 0 bases, and 11 bases lay in between. CDR3 length equals 15 residues. Germline V gene sequence: CDR1 KGHSH, CDR2 LQKENI. DNA for the CDR3: TGTGCCAGCTCACCCTCGAGCGGGGCTAACTATGGCTACACCTTC. Its protein is CASSPSSGANYGYTF.

J is TRBJ2-1 and V is TRBV28; 11 bases agree with TRBD2. V shed 6 bases and J 4 bases; nucleotides not matched to a gene: 5. Germline CDR1 is MDHEN and CDR2 is SYDVKM. This CDR3 is 15 amino acids long. The CDR3 here is CASRPTSGKYNEQFF. The CDR3 DNA follows: TGTGCCAGCAGGCCGACTAGCGGGAAGTACAATGAGCAGTTCTTC.

The chain combines TRBV10-3 with TRBJ2-7; 10 bases are a match to TRBD1. CDR1 and CDR2 from the germline V gene are ENHRY and SYGVKD. The length of the CDR3 is 13 residues. V trimming: 6 bases; J trimming: 3 bases; junction bases outside the gene matches: 2. As DNA, the CDR3 is TGTGCCATCAGGGGGGACAGGGGCTACGAGCAGTACTTC. Its translation is CAIRGDRGYEQYF.

V and J are TRBV2 and TRBJ2-5, with TRBD1 as a possible D gene (6 bases). The CDR3 loop spans 15 amino acids. In germline, CDR1 is SNHLY, CDR2 FYNNEI. Trimming removed 1 base at V and 4 bases at J, with 13 bases between. The DNA for the CDR3 is TGTGCCAGCAGTGAAGGATACCGGGACACAGAGACCCAGTACTTC. It yields the protein CASSEGYRDTETQYF.

CDR3 region: CASSPTGRMNTEAFF. The CDR3 nucleotides are TGCGCCAGCAGCCCGACAGGGCGCATGAACACTGAAGCTTTCTTT. The V gene is TRBV5-1, the J gene TRBJ1-1; TRBD1 matches 7 bases. CDR1 is SGHRS and CDR2 is YFSETQ in the germline V gene. Trimming at V came to 4 bases and at J to 0 bases, leaving 6 bases not matched to a gene. CDR3 size: 15 residues.

The chain is built from TRBV10-2 and TRBJ2-1; D perhaps matches TRBD1 (7 bases). The germline CDR1 and CDR2 sequences are WSHSY and SAAADI. The V gene lost 5 bases and the J gene lost 2 bases, with 13 bases spanning the gap. The CDR3 is made up of 15 amino acids. The CDR3 region is CASSPEGAPYNEQFF. DNA for the CDR3: TGCGCCAGCAGTCCGGAGGGGGCCCCCTACAATGAGCAGTTCTTC.

This rearrangement joins TRBV6-6 to TRBJ2-2, with D perhaps matching TRBD1 (6 bases). The CDR3 extends over 16 amino acids. V gave up 5 bases and J gave up 0 bases, with 13 bases separating them. Germline values: CDR1 MNHNY, CDR2 SVGAGI (reference sequence). DNA for the CDR3: TGTGCCAGCAGTCTCAGGACAGAAACGAACACCGGGGAGCTGTTTTTT. Translating gives CASSLRTETNTGELFF.

The J gene is TRBJ1-1, the V gene TRBV6-5, with 8 bases lining up with TRBD1. CDR3 length: 15 residues. J was trimmed by 5 bases and V by 5 bases; bases with no gene match: 10. The V gene's germline CDR1 is MNHEY and CDR2 SVGAGI. In DNA form, the CDR3 reads TGTGCCAGCAGTGTTTCTCAGGGGGCGAGGACTGAAGCTTTCTTT. It specifies CASSVSQGARTEAFF.

V is TRBV7-2 and J is TRBJ2-7; the D is unclear. The CDR3 extends over 14 amino acids. Germline V CDR1 and CDR2: SGHTA, FQGNSA. V lost 2 bases and J 3 bases, leaving 11 bases between the germline ends. This chain's CDR3 is CASSLRASIYEQYF. The CDR3 DNA reads TGTGCCAGCAGCTTACGTGCCTCTATCTACGAGCAGTACTTC. Complete variable domain (other parts from reference TRBV7-2 and TRBJ2-7): GAGVSQSPSNKVTEKGKDVELRCDPISGHTALYWYRQSLGQGLEFLIYFQGNSAPDKSGLPSDRFSAERTGGSVSTLTIQRTQQEDSAVYLCASSLRASIYEQYFGPGTRLTVT.

The rearrangement uses TRBV28 and TRBJ1-5; TRBD1 agrees at 9 bases. The V gene end was trimmed by 6 bases and the J gene end by 1 base; junction bases not matched to a gene: 16. CDR3 length equals 19 residues. Germline V gives CDR1 MDHEN, CDR2 SYDVKM. CDR3 sequence (DNA): TGTGCCAGCAGAATAGGATTCCGGGACAGGGTTCGGAGCAATCAGCCCCAGCATTTT. Amino acid sequence: CASRIGFRDRVRSNQPQHF.

The chain has TRBV11-2 and TRBJ1-5; tentatively, D is TRBD1 (6 bases). The CDR3 contains 15 residues. Germline CDR1 SGHAT, CDR2 FQNNGV. Trimming took 3 bases from V and 3 from J, leaving 12 bases between them. The CDR3 region has the DNA TGTGCCAGCAGCTTTACAGGGACTAACAATCAGCCCCAGCATTTT. Protein product: CASSFTGTNNQPQHF.

This clone came up once. CDR3 nucleotide sequence: TGTGCCAGCAGCGGGGCGAGGGAGCAGTACTTC. It translates to CASSGAREQYF. The gene calls are TRBV5-4 and TRBJ2-7, with D possibly TRBD1 on 5 matching bases. This CDR3 has 11 amino acids. The ends were cut back, 4 bases at V and 7 bases at J, with 9 bases in the middle. Looked up from germline, CDR1 is SGHNT and CDR2 is YYREEE (reference sequence).

The chain recombines TRBV5-6 with TRBJ2-7; tentative D call: TRBD2 (5 bases). Germline-derived CDR1 and CDR2 are SGHDT and YYEEEE. Trimming stripped 2 bases from V and 6 bases from J, with 18 bases between. The CDR3 runs to 15 residues. The CDR3 loop reads CASSLRRSGSSEQYF. The CDR3, as DNA: TGTGCCAGCAGCTTACGCCGAAGCGGCTCTTCCGAGCAGTACTTC. Combining the CDR3 with reference TRBV5-6 and TRBJ2-7 gives the whole variable domain DAGVTQSPTHLIKTRGQQVTLRCSPKSGHDTVSWYQQALGQGPQFIFQYYEEEERQRGNFPDRFSGHQFPNYSSELNVNALLLGDSALYLCASSLRRSGSSEQYFGPGTRLTVT.

The V call is TRBV28, the J call TRBJ1-2; 8 positions agree with TRBD1. After removal of 3 bases from V and 13 bases from J, the junction contained 10 bases not matched to a gene. Germline V gene sequence: CDR1 MDHEN, CDR2 SYDVKM. The CDR3 covers 13 residues. The chain's CDR3 is CASSLAFGTGVTF. The CDR3 DNA reads TGTGCCAGCAGTTTGGCTTTCGGGACAGGCGTCACCTTC.

The CDR3 DNA reads TGTGCCAGTAGACCACTAGGACAGGCGGGCTATGGCTACACCTTC. Protein: CASRPLGQAGYGYTF. This chain links TRBV19 with TRBJ1-2; 7 bases map to TRBD1. Losses at the gene ends were 6 bases for V and 4 bases for J; bases not matched to a gene: 11. The germline gives CDR1 LNHDA, CDR2 SQIVND (reference sequence). The CDR3 is made up of 15 amino acids.

The chain couples TRBV29-1 to TRBJ2-1; TRBD2 matches at 11 bases. CDR1 SQVTM and CDR2 ANQGSEA come from the germline V gene. The CDR3 has 17 residues. The V and J ends lost 6 bases and 4 bases, in that order; junction bases with no gene match: 14. The CDR3 loop is CSVGPRLAGGVYNEQFF. CDR3 sequence (DNA): TGCAGCGTCGGCCCCAGGCTAGCGGGAGGCGTTTACAATGAGCAGTTCTTC.

This rearrangement joins TRBV28 to TRBJ1-3; D not resolved. The CDR3 loop spans 14 amino acids. The V end was cut by 4 bases, the J end by 4 bases, with 11 bases between. From germline, CDR1 is MDHEN and CDR2 SYDVKM. CDR3 sequence: CASSSYSGGNTIYF. CDR3 nucleotide sequence: TGTGCCAGCAGTTCCTACAGCGGAGGAAACACCATATATTTT. Looking up the rest from reference TRBV28 and TRBJ1-3 gives the full variable domain: DVKVTQSSRYLVKRTGEKVFLECVQDMDHENMFWYRQDPGLGLRLIYFSYDVKMKEKGDIPEGYSVSREKKERFSLILESASTNQTSMYLCASSSYSGGNTIYFGEGSWLTVV.